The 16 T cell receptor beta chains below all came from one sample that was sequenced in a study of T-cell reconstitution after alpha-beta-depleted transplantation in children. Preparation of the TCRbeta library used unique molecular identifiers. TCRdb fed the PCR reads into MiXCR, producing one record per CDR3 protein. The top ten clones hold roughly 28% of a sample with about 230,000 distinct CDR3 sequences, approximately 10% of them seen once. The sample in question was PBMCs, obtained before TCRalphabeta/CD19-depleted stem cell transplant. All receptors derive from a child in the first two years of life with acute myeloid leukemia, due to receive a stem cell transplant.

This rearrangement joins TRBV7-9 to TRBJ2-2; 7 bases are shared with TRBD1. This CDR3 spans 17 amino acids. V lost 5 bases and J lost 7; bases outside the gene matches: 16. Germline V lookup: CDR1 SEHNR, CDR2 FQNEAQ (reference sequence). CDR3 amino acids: CASSLPRARGLNGELFF. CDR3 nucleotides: TGTGCCAGCAGCCTACCAAGGGCCAGGGGGTTGAACGGGGAGCTGTTTTTT.

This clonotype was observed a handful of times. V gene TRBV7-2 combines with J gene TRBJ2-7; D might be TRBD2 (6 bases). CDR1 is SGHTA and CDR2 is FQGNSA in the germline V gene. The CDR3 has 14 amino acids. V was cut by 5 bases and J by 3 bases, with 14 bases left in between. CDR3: CASSPGGQRYEQYF. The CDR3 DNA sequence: TGTGCCAGCAGCCCCGGAGGGCAGCGCTACGAGCAGTACTTC.

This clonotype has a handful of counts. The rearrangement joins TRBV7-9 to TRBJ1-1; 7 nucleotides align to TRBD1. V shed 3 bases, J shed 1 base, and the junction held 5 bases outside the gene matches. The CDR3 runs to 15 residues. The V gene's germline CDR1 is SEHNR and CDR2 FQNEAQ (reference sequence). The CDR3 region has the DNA TGTGCCAGCAGCTTTGAGGGGGCGCGGAACACTGAAGCTTTCTTT. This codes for CASSFEGARNTEAFF.

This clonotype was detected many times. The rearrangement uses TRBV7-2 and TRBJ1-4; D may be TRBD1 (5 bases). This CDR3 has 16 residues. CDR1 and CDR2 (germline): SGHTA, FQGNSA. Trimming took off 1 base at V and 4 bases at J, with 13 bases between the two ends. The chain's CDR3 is CASSLVAGRSNEKLFF. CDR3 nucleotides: TGTGCCAGCAGCTTAGTGGCGGGACGGAGTAATGAAAAACTGTTTTTT.

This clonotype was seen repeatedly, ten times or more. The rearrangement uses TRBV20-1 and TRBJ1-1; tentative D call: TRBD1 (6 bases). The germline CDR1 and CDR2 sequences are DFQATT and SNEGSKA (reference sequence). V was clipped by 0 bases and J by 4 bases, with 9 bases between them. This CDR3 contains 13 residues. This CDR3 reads CSARERGATEAFF. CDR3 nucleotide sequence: TGCAGTGCTAGAGAGCGGGGGGCCACTGAAGCTTTCTTT.

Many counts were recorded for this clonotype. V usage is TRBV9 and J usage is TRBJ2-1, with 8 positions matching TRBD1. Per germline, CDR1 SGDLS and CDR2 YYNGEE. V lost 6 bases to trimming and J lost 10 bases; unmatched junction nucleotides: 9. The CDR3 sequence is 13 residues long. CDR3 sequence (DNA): TGTGCCAGCACCTCCTTGGACAGGGTCGAGCAGTTCTTC. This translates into CASTSLDRVEQFF.

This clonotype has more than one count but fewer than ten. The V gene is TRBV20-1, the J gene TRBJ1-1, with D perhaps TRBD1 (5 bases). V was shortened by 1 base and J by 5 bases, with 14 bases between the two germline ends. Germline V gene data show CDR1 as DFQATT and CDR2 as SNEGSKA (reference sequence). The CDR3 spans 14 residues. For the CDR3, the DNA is TGCAGTGCTAGAGGATCGGGGGGGGGTACTGAAGCTTTCTTT. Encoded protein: CSARGSGGGTEAFF.

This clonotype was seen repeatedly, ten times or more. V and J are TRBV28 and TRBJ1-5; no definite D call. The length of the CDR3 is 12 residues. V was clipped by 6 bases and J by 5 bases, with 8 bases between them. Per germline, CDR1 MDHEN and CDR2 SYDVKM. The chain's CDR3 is CASSANHQPQHF. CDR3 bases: TGTGCCAGCAGCGCAAACCATCAGCCCCAGCATTTT.

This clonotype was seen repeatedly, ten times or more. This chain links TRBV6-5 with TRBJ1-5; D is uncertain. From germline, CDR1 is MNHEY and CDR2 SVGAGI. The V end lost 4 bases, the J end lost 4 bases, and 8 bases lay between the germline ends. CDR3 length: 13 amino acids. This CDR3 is CASSWALNQPQHF. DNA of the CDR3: TGTGCCAGCAGTTGGGCTCTGAATCAGCCCCAGCATTTT.

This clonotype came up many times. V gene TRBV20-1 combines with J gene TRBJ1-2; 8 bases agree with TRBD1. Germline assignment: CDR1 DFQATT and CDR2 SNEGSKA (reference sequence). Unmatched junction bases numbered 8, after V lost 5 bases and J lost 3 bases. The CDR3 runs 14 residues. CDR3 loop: CSAQGTGAYYGYTF. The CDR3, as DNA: TGCAGTGCTCAAGGGACAGGTGCATACTATGGCTACACCTTC.

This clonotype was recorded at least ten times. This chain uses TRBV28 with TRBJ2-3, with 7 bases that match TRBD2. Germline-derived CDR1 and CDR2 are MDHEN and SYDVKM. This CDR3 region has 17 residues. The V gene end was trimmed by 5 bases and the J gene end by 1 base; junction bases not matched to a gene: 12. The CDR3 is CASSPYSGGPGTDTQYF. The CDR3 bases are TGTGCCAGCAGTCCCTATTCGGGAGGCCCTGGCACAGATACGCAGTATTTT. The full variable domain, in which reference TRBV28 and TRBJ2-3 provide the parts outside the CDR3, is DVKVTQSSRYLVKRTGEKVFLECVQDMDHENMFWYRQDPGLGLRLIYFSYDVKMKEKGDIPEGYSVSREKKERFSLILESASTNQTSMYLCASSPYSGGPGTDTQYFGPGTRLTVL.

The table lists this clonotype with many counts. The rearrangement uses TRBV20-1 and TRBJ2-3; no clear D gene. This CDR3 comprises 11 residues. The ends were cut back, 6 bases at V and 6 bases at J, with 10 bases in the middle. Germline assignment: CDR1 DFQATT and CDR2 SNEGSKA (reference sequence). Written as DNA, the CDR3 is TGCAGTGCGATCGACCTGGATACGCAGTATTTT. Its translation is CSAIDLDTQYF.

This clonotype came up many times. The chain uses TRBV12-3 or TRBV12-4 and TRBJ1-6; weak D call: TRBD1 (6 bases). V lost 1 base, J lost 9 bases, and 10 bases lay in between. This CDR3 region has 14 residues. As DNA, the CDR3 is TGTGCCAGCAGTTTAGAGCGGGGGCTTTCACCCCTCCACTTT. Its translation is CASSLERGLSPLHF.

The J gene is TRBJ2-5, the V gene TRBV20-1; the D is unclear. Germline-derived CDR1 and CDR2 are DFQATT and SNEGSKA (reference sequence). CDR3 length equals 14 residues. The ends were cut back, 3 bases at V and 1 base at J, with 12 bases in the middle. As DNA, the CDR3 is TGCAGTGCTAGTTTTCAGCGCTCCCAAGAGACCCAGTACTTC. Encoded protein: CSASFQRSQETQYF.

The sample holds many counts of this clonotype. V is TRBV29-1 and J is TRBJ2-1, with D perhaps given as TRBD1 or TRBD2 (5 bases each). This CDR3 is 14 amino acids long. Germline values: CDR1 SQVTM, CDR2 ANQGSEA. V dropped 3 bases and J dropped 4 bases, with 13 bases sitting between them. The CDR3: CSVERVEGYNEQFF. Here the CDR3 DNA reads TGCAGCGTTGAGAGGGTTGAGGGGTACAATGAGCAGTTCTTC.

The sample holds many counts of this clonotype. CDR3 amino acids: CAISEDAWAGLNTGELFF. In DNA, the CDR3 is TGTGCCATCAGTGAGGATGCCTGGGCAGGGTTGAACACCGGGGAGCTGTTTTTT. The V call is TRBV10-3, the J call TRBJ2-2; D might be TRBD1 (5 bases). This CDR3 spans 18 amino acids. The V gene lost 2 bases and the J gene lost 1 base, with 17 bases spanning the gap. Germline V gene lookup returns CDR1 ENHRY and CDR2 SYGVKD.